The sequence of this TCR beta chain was determined in a study of blood T cell repertoires in COVID-19. CDR1 and CDR2 (germline): MNHNS, SASEGT. The CDR3 runs 16 residues. V trimming: 1 base; J trimming: 7 bases; junction bases outside the gene matches: 6. Seattle's cohort entered during active infection and was followed longitudinally. TCRdb keeps only in-frame clones here, not all; method: immunoSEQ multiplex PCR. The sample has about 200,000 clones, around 80% seen once. The clonotype was recovered from an elderly woman with COVID-19, enrolled during active disease. J is TRBJ2-1 and V is TRBV6-1; 11 nucleotides align to TRBD2. Sequencing used peripheral blood. This CDR3 is CASSEVAGGVMNEQFF. Written as DNA, the CDR3 is TGTGCCAGCAGTGAAGTAGCGGGAGGGGTAATGAATGAGCAGTTCTTC.